This T cell receptor beta chain was sequenced in a study of blood T cell repertoires in COVID-19. In terms of age and location, participants ranged from about 18 to 100 years and lived in approximately 26 US areas. Participants reported their clinical history, and cohort assignment relied on those reports. Assay: immunoSEQ multiplex PCR; the TCRdb copy retains only in-frame clones and omits some. The table records approximately 290,000 clones, 90% of them present only once. V trimming: 7 bases; J trimming: 3 bases; junction bases outside the gene matches: 12. Germline values: CDR1 ENHRY, CDR2 SYGVKD. The CDR3 is 15 amino acids.

The specimen sequenced was PBMCs or T cells enriched from blood (not recorded which). This sequence was found in a woman in her late teens or twenties with acute COVID-19. The rearrangement uses TRBV10-3 and TRBJ2-7; TRBD2 matches 7 bases. CDR3 nucleotide sequence: TGTGCCATCACCCCTGGCAGCGGGGACCACTACGAGCAGTACTTC. Translation: CAITPGSGDHYEQYF.